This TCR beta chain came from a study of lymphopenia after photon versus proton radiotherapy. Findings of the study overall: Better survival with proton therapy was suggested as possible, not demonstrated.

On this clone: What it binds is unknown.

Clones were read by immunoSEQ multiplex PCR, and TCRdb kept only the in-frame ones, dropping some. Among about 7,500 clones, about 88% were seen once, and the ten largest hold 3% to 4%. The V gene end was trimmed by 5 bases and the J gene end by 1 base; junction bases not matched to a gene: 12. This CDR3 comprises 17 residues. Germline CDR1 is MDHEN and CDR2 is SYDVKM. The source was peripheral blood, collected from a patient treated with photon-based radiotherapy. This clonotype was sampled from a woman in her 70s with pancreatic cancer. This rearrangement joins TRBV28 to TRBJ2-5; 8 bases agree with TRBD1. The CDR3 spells CASSTGDRPKFQETQYF. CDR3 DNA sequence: TGTGCCAGCAGTACCGGGGACAGGCCGAAGTTCCAAGAGACCCAGTACTTC.